This T cell receptor beta chain is drawn from a study of metastatic and nonmetastatic thyroid tumors. This CDR3 is built from 16 residues. Germline CDR1 and CDR2: KGHSH and LQKENI. The ends were cut back, 0 bases at V and 2 bases at J, with 11 bases in the middle. Ten or more counts support this clone. TCRdb reprocessed the PCR reads using MiXCR. The sample contains roughly 38,000 clones, approximately 19% of which appear only once. Every patient underwent thyroid surgery untreated. V gene TRBV18 combines with J gene TRBJ1-3; D perhaps matches TRBD1 (5 bases). The clonotype comes from a female donor with papillary thyroid cancer or a benign thyroid nodule (not recorded which). Some clones in this sample may be carry-over from other donors' samples. Sequences were obtained from blood. The CDR3 loop is CASSPPSGRAGNTIYF. DNA for the CDR3: TGTGCCAGCTCACCACCGAGTGGCAGGGCTGGAAACACCATATATTTT. The full variable domain, its missing parts supplied by reference TRBV18 and TRBJ1-3, is NAGVMQNPRHLVRRRGQEARLRCSPMKGHSHVYWYRQLPEEGLKFMVYLQKENIIDESGMPKERFSAEFPKEGPSILRIQQVVRGDSAAYFCASSPPSGRAGNTIYFGEGSWLTVV.